A single sample is the source of the 31 T cell receptor beta chains below, sequenced in a study of blood T cell repertoires in COVID-19. Sequencing used immunoSEQ multiplex PCR; TCRdb keeps in-frame clones, though not all of them. This sample has about 250,000 clones, with about 88% found just once. Sequencing used PBMCs or T cells enriched from blood (not recorded which). The receptor source for this set is a woman aged 45-60 years who had recovered from COVID-19.

V usage is TRBV28 and J usage is TRBJ2-6; 7 bases match TRBD1. The junction had 4 bases not matched to a gene; V was cut back by 2 bases and J by 0 bases. Germline V gene data show CDR1 as MDHEN and CDR2 as SYDVKM. This CDR3 is built from 17 residues. As DNA, the CDR3 is TGTGCCAGCAGTTTAAGGGGACAGCGCTCTGGGGCCAACGTCCTGACTTTC. Translating gives CASSLRGQRSGANVLTF.

The chain employs TRBV7-3 and TRBJ2-3, with unresolved D. CDR1 SGHTA and CDR2 FQGTGA come from the germline V gene. This CDR3 is 15 amino acids long. V dropped 6 bases and J dropped 0 bases, with 13 bases sitting between them. CDR3 nucleotides: TGTGCCAGCAGTTACACGTTATCTAGCACAGATACGCAGTATTTT. Encoded protein: CASSYTLSSTDTQYF. The full variable domain, its missing parts supplied by reference TRBV7-3 and TRBJ2-3, is GAGVSQTPSNKVTEKGKYVELRCDPISGHTALYWYRQSLGQGPEFLIYFQGTGAADDSGLPNDRFFAVRPEGSVSTLKIQRTERGDSAVYLCASSYTLSSTDTQYFGPGTRLTVL.

This chain joins TRBV11-2 and TRBJ2-2; the match to TRBD2 covers 16 bases. Germline assignment: CDR1 SGHAT and CDR2 FQNNGV. The CDR3 spans 19 residues. After removal of 4 bases from V and 3 bases from J, the junction contained 8 bases not matched to a gene. DNA for the CDR3: TGTGCCAGCAGCTCGAGCCGGGGACTAGCGGGAGGGTACACCGGGGAGCTGTTTTTT. Protein product: CASSSSRGLAGGYTGELFF.

The chain couples TRBV7-9 to TRBJ2-3; 8 bases agree with TRBD1. J gave up 1 base and V 4 bases, and 1 base lay outside the gene matches. Germline V gene sequence: CDR1 SEHNR, CDR2 FQNEAQ (reference sequence). The CDR3 spans 14 residues. In DNA, the CDR3 is TGTGCCAGCAGCTCGGGACAGGGCACAGATACGCAGTATTTT. Encoded protein: CASSSGQGTDTQYF.

The chain uses TRBV19 and TRBJ2-5, with D possibly matching TRBD2 (7 bases). Trimming removed 7 bases at V and 6 bases at J, with 18 bases between. The CDR3 has 14 residues. CDR1 is LNHDA, CDR2 SQIVND, per germline (reference sequence). In DNA form, the CDR3 reads TGTGCCAGTAAGGTTTCGGGGGGCGTTCAGACCCAGTACTTC. This codes for CASKVSGGVQTQYF.

This chain uses TRBV27 with TRBJ1-1; D is uncertain. CDR1 and CDR2 (germline): MNHEY, SMNVEV (reference sequence). V was clipped by 6 bases and J by 4 bases, with 15 bases between them. The CDR3 sequence is 14 residues long. Written as DNA, the CDR3 is TGTGCCAGCAGCCTAAGGCCCCCGGGCACTGAAGCTTTCTTT. Translation: CASSLRPPGTEAFF.

The rearrangement uses TRBV4-3 and TRBJ2-7, with D hard to call. The CDR3 spans 14 residues. Trimming cost V 0 bases and J 4 bases, with 10 bases left between them. Germline CDR1 reads LGHNA; CDR2 reads YSLEER. The CDR3 here is CASSQDSRAYEQYF. The CDR3 nucleotides are TGCGCCAGCAGCCAAGATTCCAGAGCGTACGAGCAGTACTTC.

The rearrangement uses TRBV7-2 and TRBJ1-1; D remains unclear. Trimming shortened V by 5 bases and J by 1 base, and 8 bases separated the two germline ends. The CDR3 is 13 amino acids. Germline V gene data show CDR1 as SGHTA and CDR2 as FQGNSA. CDR3 in DNA: TGTGCCAGCAGCGTGGGCCAGAACACTGAAGCTTTCTTT. Encoded protein: CASSVGQNTEAFF.

The gene calls are TRBV9 and TRBJ2-3, with TRBD2 matching 8 bases. This CDR3 spans 17 amino acids. Germline lookup yields CDR1 SGDLS and CDR2 YYNGEE. V was clipped by 3 bases and J by 2 bases; unmatched bases: 11. The DNA for the CDR3 is TGTGCCAGCAGCGAAAATCTAGCGGGCCTTTTCACAGATACGCAGTATTTT. Protein: CASSENLAGLFTDTQYF.

The chain joins TRBV4-2 to TRBJ2-2; the D gene is possibly TRBD2 (5 bases). CDR1 LGHNA and CDR2 YNFKEQ come from the germline V gene. The CDR3 totals 13 residues. The V gene lost 4 bases and the J gene lost 6 bases, with 9 bases spanning the gap. CDR3 loop: CASSPDWAGELFF. For the CDR3, the DNA is TGTGCCAGCAGCCCGGACTGGGCCGGGGAGCTGTTTTTT.

This sequence joins TRBV6-5 and TRBJ1-6; D perhaps matches TRBD1 (6 bases). CDR1 and CDR2 (germline): MNHEY, SVGAGI. The CDR3 is made up of 15 amino acids. Trimming left V 0 bases short and J 9 bases short, with 12 bases between. Here the CDR3 reads CASSYSEQGVSPLHF. The CDR3 region has the DNA TGTGCCAGCAGTTACTCGGAACAGGGAGTTTCACCCCTCCACTTT.

On this clone itself: This CDR3 is also generated by other DNA sequences in the sample. This chain connects TRBV19 to TRBJ1-5; the match to TRBD1 covers 7 bases. Trimming took 1 base from V and 2 from J; bases not matched to a gene: 2. Germline V gene lookup returns CDR1 LNHDA and CDR2 SQIVND (reference sequence). The CDR3 is 15 residues long. The CDR3 nucleotides are TGTGCCAGTAGTATAGTCACAGGGGGCAATCAGCCCCAGCATTTT. Translation: CASSIVTGGNQPQHF.

This clone was counted a single time. The V gene is TRBV9, the J gene TRBJ2-1; D remains ambiguous. Germline CDR1 and CDR2: SGDLS and YYNGEE. Trimming took off 7 bases at V and 3 bases at J, with 8 bases between the two ends. The CDR3 is 12 amino acids. The CDR3 protein is CASGAIYNEQFF. As DNA, the CDR3 is TGTGCCAGCGGCGCAATCTACAATGAGCAGTTCTTC.

The chain uses TRBV6-2 or TRBV6-3 and TRBJ1-1; TRBD1 is a possible D gene (5 bases). Germline CDR1 and CDR2: MNHEY and SVGEGT. V lost 4 bases and J 3 bases, leaving 12 bases between the germline ends. The CDR3 contains 14 residues. For the CDR3, the DNA is TGTGCCAGCAGTTTCAGGGTTTCGGACACTGAAGCTTTCTTT. This encodes CASSFRVSDTEAFF.

The chain employs TRBV28 and TRBJ2-5, with a possible D match to TRBD2 (6 bases). Germline lookup yields CDR1 MDHEN and CDR2 SYDVKM. V lost 6 bases and J 2 bases, leaving 22 bases between the germline ends. This CDR3 region has 17 residues. In DNA, the CDR3 is TGTGCCAGCAGGCGGGGCGGTTTTTGGGGACGTCAAGAGACCCAGTACTTC. Protein sequence: CASRRGGFWGRQETQYF.

This chain links TRBV2 with TRBJ2-3; 10 bases are a match to TRBD1. Germline CDR1 reads SNHLY; CDR2 reads FYNNEI. The CDR3 spans 15 residues. Unmatched junction bases numbered 10, after V lost 7 bases and J lost 6 bases. CDR3: CASIVGGTGVDTQYF. CDR3 in DNA: TGTGCCAGCATAGTGGGAGGGACAGGGGTGGATACGCAGTATTTT.

The chain carries TRBV6-5 and TRBJ1-5; 10 bases are shared with TRBD1. The CDR3 runs to 15 residues. The germline CDR1 and CDR2 sequences are MNHEY and SVGAGI. J was trimmed by 0 bases and V by 6 bases; bases with no gene match: 2. In DNA, the CDR3 is TGTGCCAGCAGCTGGACAGGGGGTAGCAATCAGCCCCAGCATTTT. The encoded protein is CASSWTGGSNQPQHF.

The rearrangement joins TRBV5-1 to TRBJ2-7; D is possibly TRBD1 (7 bases). CDR1 and CDR2 (germline): SGHRS, YFSETQ. Trimming shortened V by 4 bases and J by 5 bases, and 25 bases separated the two germline ends. This CDR3 spans 17 amino acids. In DNA form, the CDR3 reads TGCGCCAGCAGCCATTTAATCGGAGGGGGCAGTGGGAACGAGCAGTACTTC. Translation: CASSHLIGGGSGNEQYF. Filled out from reference TRBV5-1 and TRBJ2-7, the complete variable domain reads KAGVTQTPRYLIKTRGQQVTLSCSPISGHRSVSWYQQTPGQGLQFLFEYFSETQRNKGNFPGRFSGRQFSNSRSEMNVSTLELGDSALYLCASSHLIGGGSGNEQYFGPGTRLTVT.

The genes are TRBV5-4 and TRBJ2-3, with D maybe TRBD2 (6 bases). The CDR3 sequence is 17 residues long. Trimming took off 3 bases at V and 2 bases at J, with 19 bases between the two ends. From germline, CDR1 is SGHNT and CDR2 YYREEE (reference sequence). CDR3 amino acids: CASSSAFGRDPTDTQYF. The CDR3 DNA is TGTGCCAGCAGCTCGGCGTTTGGGCGGGACCCCACAGATACGCAGTATTTT.

The rearrangement links TRBV6-5 to TRBJ1-2; unclear D gene. The CDR3 has 15 residues. Germline-derived CDR1 and CDR2 are MNHEY and SVGAGI. The ends were cut back, 9 bases at V and 8 bases at J, with 25 bases in the middle. The CDR3 region is CASHTEGALVKGYTF. CDR3 bases: TGTGCCAGTCACACTGAGGGCGCCCTAGTTAAGGGCTACACCTTC.

The chain links TRBV5-5 to TRBJ2-2, with 12 bases identical to TRBD1. The CDR3 is 16 amino acids. The V and J ends lost 3 bases and 2 bases, in that order; junction bases with no gene match: 2. CDR1 is SGHKS, CDR2 YYEKEE, per germline (reference sequence). CDR3 nucleotide sequence: TGTGCCAGCAGCTGGGGACAGGGGGCAAACACCGGGGAGCTGTTTTTT. Translation gives CASSWGQGANTGELFF. Full variable domain (outside the CDR3, taken from reference TRBV5-5 and TRBJ2-2): DAGVTQSPTHLIKTRGQQVTLRCSPISGHKSVSWYQQVLGQGPQFIFQYYEKEERGRGNFPDRFSARQFPNYSSELNVNALLLGDSALYLCASSWGQGANTGELFFGEGSRLTVL.

The rearrangement links TRBV28 to TRBJ1-6, with 9 bases identical to TRBD1. Looked up from germline, CDR1 is MDHEN and CDR2 is SYDVKM. The V and J ends lost 7 bases and 6 bases, in that order; junction bases with no gene match: 1. This CDR3 is 13 amino acids long. The CDR3: CASKGQGNSPLHF. DNA for the CDR3: TGTGCCAGCAAGGGACAGGGTAATTCACCCCTCCACTTT.

This chain links TRBV7-2 with TRBJ2-3, with 9 bases fitting TRBD1. The CDR3 consists of 15 residues. Looked up from germline, CDR1 is SGHTA and CDR2 is FQGNSA. Trimming took 3 bases from V and 6 from J; bases not matched to a gene: 7. The CDR3: CASSFRTGELDTQYF. For the CDR3, the DNA is TGTGCCAGCAGCTTTCGGACAGGGGAGTTGGATACGCAGTATTTT.

The rearrangement joins TRBV5-1 to TRBJ2-1; D gene ambiguous. The V gene lost 4 bases and the J gene lost 0 bases, with 14 bases spanning the gap. The CDR3 loop spans 16 amino acids. CDR1 is SGHRS, CDR2 YFSETQ, per germline. As DNA, the CDR3 is TGCGCCAGCAGCAGGTCGGGTTCTAGCTCCTACAATGAGCAGTTCTTC. This sequence encodes CASSRSGSSSYNEQFF.

A note on this clone: The junction differs from germline at one of its ends, possibly a read error. The rearrangement uses TRBV27 and TRBJ1-2, with TRBD1 matching 8 bases. The CDR3 runs to 14 residues. Looked up from germline, CDR1 is MNHEY and CDR2 is SMNVEV (reference sequence). Here the CDR3 reads CASRRQGRAYSYTF. The DNA for the CDR3 is TGTGCCAGCAGACGACAGGGGAGAGCCTATAGCTACACCTTC.

The chain is built from TRBV7-6 and TRBJ1-5, with 7 bases matching TRBD1. Germline assignment: CDR1 SGHVS and CDR2 FNYEAQ. Trimming cost V 5 bases and J 9 bases; bases outside gene matches: 10. This CDR3 region has 14 residues. The CDR3: CASSPRQGSGPQHF. The CDR3 nucleotides are TGTGCCAGCAGCCCGAGACAGGGATCCGGGCCCCAGCATTTT.

V is TRBV27 and J is TRBJ2-5; the match to TRBD1 covers 12 bases. Germline V lookup: CDR1 MNHEY, CDR2 SMNVEV (reference sequence). The ends lost 6 bases at V and 5 bases at J; junction bases unmatched: 7. The CDR3 is 15 residues long. The CDR3 is CASRGQGAGEETQYF. The CDR3 nucleotides read TGTGCCAGCAGGGGACAGGGGGCAGGGGAGGAGACCCAGTACTTC.

The rearrangement uses TRBV5-8 and TRBJ2-2; D might be TRBD1 (5 bases). This CDR3 region has 15 residues. Germline V gives CDR1 SGHTS, CDR2 YDEGEE. Trimming cost V 0 bases and J 0 bases, with 6 bases left between them. This chain's CDR3 is CASSLGRANTGELFF. The CDR3 nucleotides are TGTGCCAGCAGCTTGGGCAGGGCGAACACCGGGGAGCTGTTTTTT.

The genes are TRBV28 and TRBJ2-6; 7 bases map to TRBD1. The CDR3 has 15 amino acids. Losses at the gene ends were 3 bases for V and 1 base for J; bases not matched to a gene: 0. Germline values: CDR1 MDHEN, CDR2 SYDVKM. The CDR3 nucleotides read TGTGCCAGCAGTTTGACAGGGTCTGGGGCCAACGTCCTGACTTTC. This encodes CASSLTGSGANVLTF.

The chain couples TRBV27 to TRBJ2-6; a possible D gene is TRBD1 (6 bases). The length of the CDR3 is 19 residues. Trimming pared 3 bases from V and 2 bases from J, leaving 20 bases between. Germline CDR1 is MNHEY and CDR2 is SMNVEV (reference sequence). The CDR3 spells CASSFLLQTGRAGANVLTF. The CDR3 DNA sequence: TGTGCCAGCAGTTTCCTGTTACAGACAGGTCGGGCTGGGGCCAACGTCCTGACTTTC.

The chain joins TRBV7-9 to TRBJ1-5; TRBD1 matches 10 bases. This CDR3 is 16 amino acids long. Trimming at V came to 5 bases and at J to 7 bases, leaving 11 bases not matched to a gene. Per the germline V gene, CDR1 is SEHNR and CDR2 is FQNEAQ (reference sequence). The CDR3 nucleotides read TGTGCCAGCAGCGGGGGGGACAGGGGCCCCACACAGCCCCAGCATTTT. It translates to CASSGGDRGPTQPQHF.